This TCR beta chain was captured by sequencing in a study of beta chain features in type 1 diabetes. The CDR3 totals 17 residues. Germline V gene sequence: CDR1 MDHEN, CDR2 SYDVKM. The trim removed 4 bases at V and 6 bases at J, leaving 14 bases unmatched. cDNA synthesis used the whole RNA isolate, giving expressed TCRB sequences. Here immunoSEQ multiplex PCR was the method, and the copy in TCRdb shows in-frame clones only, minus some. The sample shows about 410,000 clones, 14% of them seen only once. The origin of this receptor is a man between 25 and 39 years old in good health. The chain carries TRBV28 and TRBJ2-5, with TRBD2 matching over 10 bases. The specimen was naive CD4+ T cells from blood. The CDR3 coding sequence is TGTGCCAGCAGTTCCCTAAAAGCCTCTAGCGGGAGTAAGACCCAGTACTTC. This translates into CASSSLKASSGSKTQYF.